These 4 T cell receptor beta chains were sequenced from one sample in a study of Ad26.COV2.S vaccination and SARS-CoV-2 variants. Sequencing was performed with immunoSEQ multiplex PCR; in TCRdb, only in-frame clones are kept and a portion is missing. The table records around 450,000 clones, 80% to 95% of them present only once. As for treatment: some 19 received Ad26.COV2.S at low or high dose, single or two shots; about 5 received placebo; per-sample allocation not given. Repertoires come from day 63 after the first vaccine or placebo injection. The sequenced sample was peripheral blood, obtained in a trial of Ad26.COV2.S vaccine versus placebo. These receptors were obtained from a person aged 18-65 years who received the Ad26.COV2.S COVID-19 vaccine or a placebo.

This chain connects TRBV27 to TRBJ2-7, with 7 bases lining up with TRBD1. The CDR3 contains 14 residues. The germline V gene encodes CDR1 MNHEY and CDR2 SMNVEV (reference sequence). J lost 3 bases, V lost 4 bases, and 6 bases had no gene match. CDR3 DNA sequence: TGTGCCAGCAGTTCAAGCTACAGGGGCTACGAGCAGTACTTC. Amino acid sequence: CASSSSYRGYEQYF.

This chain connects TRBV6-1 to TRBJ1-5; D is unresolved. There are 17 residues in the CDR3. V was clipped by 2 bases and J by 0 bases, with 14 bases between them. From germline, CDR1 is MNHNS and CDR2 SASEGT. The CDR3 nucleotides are TGTGCCAGCAGTGAAAGTCTTCTGACATATAGCAATCAGCCCCAGCATTTT. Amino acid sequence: CASSESLLTYSNQPQHF.

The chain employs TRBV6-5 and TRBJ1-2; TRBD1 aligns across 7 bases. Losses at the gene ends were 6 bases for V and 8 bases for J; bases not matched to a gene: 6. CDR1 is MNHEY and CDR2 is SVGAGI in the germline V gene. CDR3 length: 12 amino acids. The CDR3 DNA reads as TGTGCCAGCAGGCGGACAGGAGGAGGCTACACCTTC. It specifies CASRRTGGGYTF.

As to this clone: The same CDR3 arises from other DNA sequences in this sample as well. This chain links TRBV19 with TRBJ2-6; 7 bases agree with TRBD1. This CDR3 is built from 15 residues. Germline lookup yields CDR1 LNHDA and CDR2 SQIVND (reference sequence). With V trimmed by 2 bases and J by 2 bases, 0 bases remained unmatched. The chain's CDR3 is CASSIQGAGANVLTF. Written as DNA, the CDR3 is TGTGCCAGTAGTATACAGGGGGCTGGGGCCAACGTCCTGACTTTC. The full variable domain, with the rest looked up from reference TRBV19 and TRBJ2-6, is DGGITQSPKYLFRKEGQNVTLSCEQNLNHDAMYWYRQDPGQGLRLIYYSQIVNDFQKGDIAEGYSVSREKKESFPLTVTSAQKNPTAFYLCASSIQGAGANVLTFGAGSRLTVL.